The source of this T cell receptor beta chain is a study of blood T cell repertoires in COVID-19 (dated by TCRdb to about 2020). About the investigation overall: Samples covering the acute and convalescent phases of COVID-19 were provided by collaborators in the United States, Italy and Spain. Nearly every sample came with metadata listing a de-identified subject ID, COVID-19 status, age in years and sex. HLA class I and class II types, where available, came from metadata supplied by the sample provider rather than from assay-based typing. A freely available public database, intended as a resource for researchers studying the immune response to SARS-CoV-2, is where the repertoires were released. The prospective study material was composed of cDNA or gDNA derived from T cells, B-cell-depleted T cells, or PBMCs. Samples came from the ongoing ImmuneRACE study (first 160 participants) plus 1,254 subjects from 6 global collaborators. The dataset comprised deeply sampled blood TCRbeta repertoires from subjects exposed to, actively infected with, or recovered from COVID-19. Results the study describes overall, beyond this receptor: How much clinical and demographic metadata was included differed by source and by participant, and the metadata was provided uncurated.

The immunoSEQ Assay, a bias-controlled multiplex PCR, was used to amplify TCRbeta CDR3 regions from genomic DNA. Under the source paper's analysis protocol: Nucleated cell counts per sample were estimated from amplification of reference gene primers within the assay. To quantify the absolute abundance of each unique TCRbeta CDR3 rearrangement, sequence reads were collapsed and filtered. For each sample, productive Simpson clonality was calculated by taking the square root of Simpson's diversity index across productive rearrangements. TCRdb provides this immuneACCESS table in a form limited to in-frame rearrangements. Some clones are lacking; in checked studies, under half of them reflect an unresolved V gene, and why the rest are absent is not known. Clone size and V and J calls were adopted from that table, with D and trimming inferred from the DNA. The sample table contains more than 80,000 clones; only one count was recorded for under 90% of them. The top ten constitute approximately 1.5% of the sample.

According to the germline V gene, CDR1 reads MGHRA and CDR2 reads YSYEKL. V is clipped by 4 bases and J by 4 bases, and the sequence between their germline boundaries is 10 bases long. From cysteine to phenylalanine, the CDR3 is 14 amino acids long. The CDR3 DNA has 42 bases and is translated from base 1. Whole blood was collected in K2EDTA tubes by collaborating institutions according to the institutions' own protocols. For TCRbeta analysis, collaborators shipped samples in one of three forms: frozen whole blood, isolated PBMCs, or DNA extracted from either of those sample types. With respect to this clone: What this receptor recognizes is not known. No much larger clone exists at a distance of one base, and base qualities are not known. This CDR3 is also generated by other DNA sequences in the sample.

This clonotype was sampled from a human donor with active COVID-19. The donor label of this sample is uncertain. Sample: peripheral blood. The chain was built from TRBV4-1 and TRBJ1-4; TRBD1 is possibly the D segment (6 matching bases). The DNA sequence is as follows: TGCGCCAGCAGCCCCGGACAGAATAATGAAAAACTGTTTTTT. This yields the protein CASSPGQNNEKLFF.